A single sample is the source of the 31 T cell receptor beta chains below, sequenced in a study of Ad26.COV2.S vaccination and SARS-CoV-2 variants (dated by TCRdb to the early 2020s). The sample's treatment or condition, from its label and the paper: around 19 received Ad26.COV2.S at low or high dose, single or two shots; several received placebo; per-sample allocation not given. Repertoires of vaccine and placebo recipients were sequenced from samples collected on day 63 after the first injection. Preparation of the library involved the immunoSEQ multiplex PCR assay. The source is immuneACCESS, and TCRdb retained only in-frame sequences with V and J called. Part of the clones is not carried over; for the studies checked, unresolved V genes explain less than half of this, and the remainder is unexplained. The sample profile shows 400,000 to 450,000 clones; around 93% of them were found once. The biggest ten clones account for 1.5% to 2% of the sample.

Sequencing was performed on peripheral blood, taken in a trial of Ad26.COV2.S vaccine versus placebo. These receptors all stem from a person aged 18-65 years who received the Ad26.COV2.S COVID-19 vaccine or a placebo.

This chain joins TRBV28 and TRBJ1-1, with D perhaps matching TRBD1 (5 bases). CDR1 is MDHEN, CDR2 SYDVKM, per germline. V was cut by 6 bases and J by 11 bases, with 13 bases left in between. The CDR3 runs to 11 residues. The CDR3 loop reads CASRSPGGAFF. The CDR3 region has the DNA TGTGCCAGCAGATCCCCCGGGGGGGCTTTCTTT.

The chain joins TRBV20-1 to TRBJ1-2; D is uncertain. The CDR3 has 11 amino acids. The germline V and J ends were trimmed by 0 bases and 5 bases, with 4 bases remaining between them. Germline V gene data show CDR1 as DFQATT and CDR2 as SNEGSKA (reference sequence). In DNA, the CDR3 is TGCAGTGCTAGAGATGTATATGGCTACACCTTC. Its translation: CSARDVYGYTF.

The CDR3 DNA follows: TGTGCCAGCAGCTTAGAACCTCGGACAGGGAGAGTGAATTCACCCCTCCACTTT. The encoded protein is CASSLEPRTGRVNSPLHF. V usage is TRBV11-2 and J usage is TRBJ1-6; 8 nucleotides agree with TRBD1. The germline V gene has CDR1 SGHAT and CDR2 FQNNGV. The CDR3 sequence is 18 residues long. J gave up 7 bases and V 0 bases, and 11 bases lay outside the gene matches.

The chain joins TRBV6-5 to TRBJ2-7; no reliable D call. The germline V and J ends were trimmed by 8 bases and 2 bases, with 13 bases remaining between them. This CDR3 region has 13 residues. In germline, CDR1 is MNHEY, CDR2 SVGAGI. The CDR3 DNA follows: TGTGCCAGCGAGCTCCAGGTCGCCTACGAGCAGTACTTC. It encodes CASELQVAYEQYF.

The rearrangement joins TRBV10-3 to TRBJ2-5; possible D gene TRBD1, 5 bases. Trimming left V 5 bases short and J 2 bases short, with 9 bases between. There are 13 residues in the CDR3. CDR1 ENHRY and CDR2 SYGVKD come from the germline V gene. DNA of the CDR3: TGTGCCATCAGTCAGGGTCGACAAGAGACCCAGTACTTC. Translation: CAISQGRQETQYF.

This chain uses TRBV28 with TRBJ2-3, with D maybe TRBD1 (5 bases). This CDR3 is built from 14 residues. Germline V lookup: CDR1 MDHEN, CDR2 SYDVKM. The V end was cut by 7 bases, the J end by 3 bases, with 14 bases between. The CDR3 spells CASKMTVGTDTQYF. The CDR3, as DNA: TGTGCCAGCAAAATGACAGTGGGTACAGATACGCAGTATTTT.

This clone has just one count. The rearrangement joins TRBV5-6 to TRBJ2-7, with D perhaps being TRBD1 or TRBD2 (5 bases each). Germline assignment: CDR1 SGHDT and CDR2 YYEEEE. Trimming removed 3 bases from V and 2 bases from J, with 15 bases in between. The CDR3 length is 15 residues. CDR3 loop: CASSWGSPGAYEQYF. In DNA, the CDR3 is TGTGCCAGCAGCTGGGGGTCCCCAGGTGCCTACGAGCAGTACTTC.

The V and J genes are TRBV19 and TRBJ1-5; D gene ambiguous. V lost 9 bases and J lost 3, with 12 bases in between. Germline V CDR1 and CDR2: LNHDA, SQIVND (reference sequence). The CDR3 is made up of 13 amino acids. CDR3 in amino acids: CASTDTHNQPQHF. In DNA, the CDR3 is TGTGCCAGCACAGACACGCACAATCAGCCCCAGCATTTT.

This chain links TRBV7-9 with TRBJ2-7, with D possibly being TRBD2 (6 bases). There are 13 residues in the CDR3. Germline-derived CDR1 and CDR2 are SEHNR and FQNEAQ (reference sequence). The V and J ends lost 3 bases and 3 bases respectively, with 9 bases between them. CDR3 bases: TGTGCCAGCAGCTTTGGGCGGGGCTACGAGCAGTACTTC. Residues: CASSFGRGYEQYF.

The rearrangement uses TRBV2 and TRBJ1-4; TRBD1 might be the D (6 bases). V lost 6 bases and J lost 10, with 15 bases in between. Germline values: CDR1 SNHLY, CDR2 FYNNEI. CDR3 size: 13 residues. The CDR3, as DNA: TGTGCCAGCAGCAGGGGAAGTTTGGGAAAACTGTTTTTT. Translation: CASSRGSLGKLFF.

The chain is built from TRBV6-5 and TRBJ2-2; D tentatively fits TRBD1 or TRBD2 (5 bases each). Germline CDR1 reads MNHEY; CDR2 reads SVGAGI. V was clipped by 0 bases and J by 1 base, with 9 bases between them. This CDR3 is 16 amino acids long. Here the CDR3 reads CASSYSGRRNTGELFF. CDR3 DNA sequence: TGTGCCAGCAGTTACTCGGGACGCAGGAACACCGGGGAGCTGTTTTTT.

The chain combines TRBV7-9 with TRBJ1-5; D not certain. The CDR3 extends over 14 amino acids. The V gene lost 5 bases and the J gene lost 3 bases, with 11 bases spanning the gap. Germline CDR1 and CDR2: SEHNR and FQNEAQ (reference sequence). This chain's CDR3 is CASSHGEYNQPQHF. The CDR3 region has the DNA TGTGCCAGCAGCCACGGAGAGTACAATCAGCCCCAGCATTTT.

Only a few counts were recorded for this clone. V and J are TRBV28 and TRBJ1-5; D gene ambiguous. This CDR3 spans 14 amino acids. The V gene's germline CDR1 is MDHEN and CDR2 SYDVKM. Trimming left V 8 bases short and J 9 bases short, with 20 bases between. The CDR3 here is CASEGGSRGGPQHF. The CDR3 coding sequence is TGTGCCAGCGAGGGCGGTTCCAGAGGTGGGCCCCAGCATTTT. Using reference TRBV28 and TRBJ1-5 for the parts outside the CDR3, the full variable domain is DVKVTQSSRYLVKRTGEKVFLECVQDMDHENMFWYRQDPGLGLRLIYFSYDVKMKEKGDIPEGYSVSREKKERFSLILESASTNQTSMYLCASEGGSRGGPQHFGDGTRLSIL.

The rearrangement uses TRBV11-2 and TRBJ2-5; no definite D call. The CDR3 totals 14 residues. The V end was cut by 0 bases, the J end by 5 bases, with 10 bases between. Germline CDR1 SGHAT, CDR2 FQNNGV. CDR3 in amino acids: CASSLEGLEETQYF. For the CDR3, the DNA is TGTGCCAGCAGCTTAGAAGGGCTAGAGGAGACCCAGTACTTC.

The V call is TRBV7-9, the J call TRBJ1-5; maybe TRBD1 (5 bases). The germline gives CDR1 SEHNR, CDR2 FQNEAQ (reference sequence). The CDR3 is made up of 16 amino acids. V shed 1 base and J shed 1 base, with 11 bases lying between them. DNA for the CDR3: TGTGCCAGCAGCTTAGACGGGAAGGGGAGCAATCAGCCCCAGCATTTT. It specifies CASSLDGKGSNQPQHF.

The chain carries TRBV7-6 and TRBJ2-6; D remains ambiguous. In germline, CDR1 is SGHVS, CDR2 FNYEAQ. The CDR3 covers 15 residues. The ends were cut back, 1 base at V and 4 bases at J, with 8 bases in the middle. CDR3 sequence (DNA): TGTGCCAGCAGCTTAGGAGGAACCGGGGCCAACGTCCTGACTTTC. Residues: CASSLGGTGANVLTF. Using reference TRBV7-6 and TRBJ2-6 for the parts outside the CDR3, the full variable domain is GAGVSQSPRYKVTKRGQDVALRCDPISGHVSLYWYRQALGQGPEFLTYFNYEAQQDKSGLPNDRFSAERPEGSISTLTIQRTEQRDSAMYRCASSLGGTGANVLTFGAGSRLTVL.

The chain is built from TRBV11-2 and TRBJ2-5; tentative D call: TRBD1 (7 bases). The germline gives CDR1 SGHAT, CDR2 FQNNGV. V gave up 4 bases and J gave up 5 bases, with 20 bases separating them. This CDR3 comprises 16 residues. Here the CDR3 reads CASSSLGGGGGETQYF. The DNA of the CDR3 is TGTGCCAGCAGCTCACTAGGTGGAGGGGGCGGGGAGACCCAGTACTTC. The full variable domain, in which reference TRBV11-2 and TRBJ2-5 provide the parts outside the CDR3, is EAGVAQSPRYKIIEKRQSVAFWCNPISGHATLYWYQQILGQGPKLLIQFQNNGVVDDSQLPKDRFSAERLKGVDSTLKIQPAKLEDSAVYLCASSSLGGGGGETQYFGPGTRLLVL.

This chain connects TRBV7-8 to TRBJ2-5; 8 bases agree with TRBD2. This CDR3 region has 16 residues. Germline V gene sequence: CDR1 SGHVS, CDR2 FQNEAQ. After removal of 5 bases from V and 5 bases from J, the junction contained 13 bases not matched to a gene. The CDR3 is CASSALGGGLGETQYF. Here the CDR3 DNA reads TGTGCCAGCAGCGCCCTGGGCGGGGGGCTTGGGGAGACCCAGTACTTC.

V is TRBV5-1 and J is TRBJ2-7, with a possible D match to TRBD2 (5 bases). Germline V gives CDR1 SGHRS, CDR2 YFSETQ. CDR3 size: 17 residues. Trimming removed 0 bases from V and 2 bases from J, with 18 bases in between. The CDR3, as DNA: TGCGCCAGCAGCTTGGAAGATGGGGAGTGGCCTACCTACGAGCAGTACTTC. This codes for CASSLEDGEWPTYEQYF.

The chain links TRBV7-9 to TRBJ2-1; the D is unclear. Per the germline V gene, CDR1 is SEHNR and CDR2 is FQNEAQ (reference sequence). The V end was cut by 11 bases, the J end by 5 bases, with 16 bases between. This CDR3 has 13 residues. The CDR3 spells CADRDMGNNEQFF. DNA for the CDR3: TGTGCCGATAGGGATATGGGAAACAATGAGCAGTTCTTC. The complete variable domain, with remaining parts taken from reference TRBV7-9 and TRBJ2-1, reads DTGVSQNPRHKITKRGQNVTFRCDPISEHNRLYWYRQTLGQGPEFLTYFQNEAQLEKSRLLSDRFSAERPKGSFSTLEIQRTEQGDSAMYLCADRDMGNNEQFFGPGTRLTVL.

V gene TRBV4-3 combines with J gene TRBJ2-1, with TRBD2 identical over 10 bases. In germline, CDR1 is LGHNA, CDR2 YSLEER. CDR3 length equals 21 residues. V was clipped by 1 base and J by 3 bases; unmatched bases: 18. The CDR3 DNA follows: TGCGCCAGCAGCCAAGTTTTTTTGGCGGAGGGAGCGGGGGGGCTCTACAATGAGCAGTTCTTC. Its translation: CASSQVFLAEGAGGLYNEQFF.

The V gene is TRBV20-1, the J gene TRBJ2-7; D is undetermined. Trimming shortened V by 3 bases and J by 2 bases, and 11 bases separated the two germline ends. The CDR3 contains 13 residues. The germline CDR1 and CDR2 sequences are DFQATT and SNEGSKA (reference sequence). In nucleotides, the CDR3 is TGCAGTGCTAGTAGAGTGTCCCCCTACGAGCAGTACTTC. Protein product: CSASRVSPYEQYF.

The V call is TRBV11-2, the J call TRBJ1-2; D is undetermined. The germline CDR1 and CDR2 sequences are SGHAT and FQNNGV. The CDR3 sequence is 15 residues long. V was trimmed by 1 base and J by 3 bases, leaving 12 bases between them. The CDR3: CASSLAPGADYGYTF. CDR3 in DNA: TGTGCCAGCAGCTTAGCCCCGGGAGCGGACTATGGCTACACCTTC. Drawing the rest from reference TRBV11-2 and TRBJ1-2, the complete variable domain is EAGVAQSPRYKIIEKRQSVAFWCNPISGHATLYWYQQILGQGPKLLIQFQNNGVVDDSQLPKDRFSAERLKGVDSTLKIQPAKLEDSAVYLCASSLAPGADYGYTFGSGTRLTVV.

V usage is TRBV6-5 and J usage is TRBJ1-4; unclear D gene. Trimming removed 7 bases from V and 5 bases from J, with 11 bases in between. The CDR3 length is 13 residues. The germline CDR1 and CDR2 sequences are MNHEY and SVGAGI. CDR3 nucleotide sequence: TGTGCCAGCACCCAATCCCGAAATGAAAAACTGTTTTTT. Translated, it gives CASTQSRNEKLFF.

The chain carries TRBV28 and TRBJ2-5, with TRBD1 matching 10 bases. CDR1 is MDHEN and CDR2 is SYDVKM in the germline V gene. V dropped 3 bases and J dropped 5; count of bases not matched to a gene: 6. The CDR3 contains 15 residues. The CDR3 nucleotides are TGTGCCAGCAGTTTGACAGACAGGGGGCGGGAGACCCAGTACTTC. The encoded protein is CASSLTDRGRETQYF.

This CDR3 is CASSHQTGYSNQPQHF. CDR3 nucleotides: TGCGCCAGCAGTCACCAAACAGGGTATAGCAATCAGCCCCAGCATTTT. The V and J genes are TRBV23-1 and TRBJ1-5, with a possible D match to TRBD1 (6 bases). TRBV23-1 is sorted into the ORF group, with uncertain function. Trimming took off 3 bases at V and 0 bases at J, with 12 bases between the two ends. This CDR3 is built from 16 residues.

DNA of the CDR3: TGCAGCGTCGGCGGGGTCATAGGCACTGAAGCTTTCTTT. It codes for CSVGGVIGTEAFF. V usage is TRBV29-1 and J usage is TRBJ1-1; D is unresolved. Germline lookup yields CDR1 SQVTM and CDR2 ANQGSEA. Trimming cost V 6 bases and J 4 bases, with 15 bases left between them. The CDR3 has 13 amino acids.

V gene TRBV12-3 or TRBV12-4 combines with J gene TRBJ1-5; D may be TRBD1 (5 bases). The CDR3 is 13 residues long. Trimming removed 5 bases from V and 13 bases from J, with 18 bases in between. CDR3 sequence reads: CASSPGTPVVQHF. CDR3 sequence (DNA): TGTGCCAGCAGTCCCGGGACGCCCGTCGTTCAGCATTTT.

The chain carries TRBV2 and TRBJ2-2; possibly TRBD1 for D (5 bases). This CDR3 is built from 14 residues. The germline V and J ends were trimmed by 5 bases and 4 bases, with 11 bases remaining between them. Germline CDR1 SNHLY, CDR2 FYNNEI. Here the CDR3 reads CASSRKTGTGELFF. CDR3 in DNA: TGTGCCAGCAGTAGGAAAACAGGCACCGGGGAGCTGTTTTTT.

The V call is TRBV12-3 or TRBV12-4, the J call TRBJ2-1; D ambiguous. CDR3 size: 11 residues. The V and J ends lost 2 bases and 10 bases respectively, with 6 bases between them. Here the CDR3 DNA reads TGTGCCAGCAGTTTAAACGGAGAGCAGTTCTTC. As protein: CASSLNGEQFF.

There are a few counts of this clone. CDR3 coding DNA: TGCAGCGTTGTCGTTAGAGTGGGGACTGAAGCTTTCTTT. This sequence encodes CSVVVRVGTEAFF. V and J are TRBV29-1 and TRBJ1-1; no clear D. The CDR3 is 13 residues long. Per germline, CDR1 SQVTM and CDR2 ANQGSEA. Trimming stripped 4 bases from V and 5 bases from J, with 14 bases between.